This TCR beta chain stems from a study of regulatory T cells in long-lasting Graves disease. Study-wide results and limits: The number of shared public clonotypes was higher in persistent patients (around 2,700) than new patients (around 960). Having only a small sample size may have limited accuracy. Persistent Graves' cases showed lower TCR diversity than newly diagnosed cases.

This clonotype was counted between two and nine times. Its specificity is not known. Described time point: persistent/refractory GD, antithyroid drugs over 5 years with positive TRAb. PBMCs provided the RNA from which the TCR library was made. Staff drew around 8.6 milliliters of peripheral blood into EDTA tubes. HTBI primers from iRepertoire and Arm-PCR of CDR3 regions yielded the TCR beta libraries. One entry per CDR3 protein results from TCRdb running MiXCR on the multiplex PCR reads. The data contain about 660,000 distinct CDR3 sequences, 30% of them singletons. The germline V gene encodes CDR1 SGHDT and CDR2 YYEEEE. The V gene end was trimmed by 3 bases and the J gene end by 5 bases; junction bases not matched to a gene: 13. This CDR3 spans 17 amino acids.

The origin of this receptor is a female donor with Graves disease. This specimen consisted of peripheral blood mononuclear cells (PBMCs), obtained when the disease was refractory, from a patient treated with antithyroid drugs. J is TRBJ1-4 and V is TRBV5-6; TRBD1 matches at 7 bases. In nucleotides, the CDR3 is TGTGCCAGCAGCTCGACTGAGGGACAGCGGTTGAATGAAAAACTGTTTTTT. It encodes CASSSTEGQRLNEKLFF.